This T cell receptor (beta chain) was profiled in a study of blood T cell repertoires in COVID-19. Looking at the study overall: Acute-phase and convalescent COVID-19 samples originated in the United States, Italy and Spain. The analysed material was cDNA or gDNA that came from T cells, B-cell-depleted T cells, or PBMCs.

Original analysis: Reference gene primer amplification gave estimated nucleated cell counts. Assay: immunoSEQ multiplex PCR; the TCRdb copy retains only in-frame clones and omits some. Clonal size and the V and J genes are those of that table, whereas D and trimming came from the DNA. The sample shows a few hundred thousand clones, about 85% of them seen only once. This clone appeared a single time. The germline V gene encodes CDR1 SGDLS and CDR2 YYNGEE. The V and J ends lost 0 bases and 1 base respectively, with 7 bases between them. This CDR3 comprises 14 residues. This sequence originates from a woman younger than 30 with acute or convalescent COVID-19. The sample taken for sequencing was peripheral blood. The V call is TRBV9, the J call TRBJ1-1; D may be TRBD1 (5 bases). CDR3 protein: CASSVGGRNTEAFF. The CDR3 DNA reads TGTGCCAGCAGCGTAGGGGGCAGGAACACTGAAGCTTTCTTT. The variable domain in full, completed from reference TRBV9 and TRBJ1-1, reads DSGVTQTPKHLITATGQRVTLRCSPRSGDLSVYWYQQSLDQGLQFLIQYYNGEERAKGNILERFSAQQFPDLHSELNLSSLELGDSALYFCASSVGGRNTEAFFGQGTRLTVV.